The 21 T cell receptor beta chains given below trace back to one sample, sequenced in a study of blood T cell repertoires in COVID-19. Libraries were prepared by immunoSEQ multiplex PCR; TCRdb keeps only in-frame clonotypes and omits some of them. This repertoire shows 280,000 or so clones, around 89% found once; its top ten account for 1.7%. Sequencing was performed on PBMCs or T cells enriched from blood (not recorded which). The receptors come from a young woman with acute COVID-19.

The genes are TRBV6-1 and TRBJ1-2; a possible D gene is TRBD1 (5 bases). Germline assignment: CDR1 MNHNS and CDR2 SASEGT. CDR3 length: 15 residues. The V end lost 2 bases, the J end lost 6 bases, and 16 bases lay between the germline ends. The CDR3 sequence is CASSEMSSGGDGYTF. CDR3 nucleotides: TGTGCCAGCAGTGAAATGAGTTCCGGAGGGGATGGCTACACCTTC.

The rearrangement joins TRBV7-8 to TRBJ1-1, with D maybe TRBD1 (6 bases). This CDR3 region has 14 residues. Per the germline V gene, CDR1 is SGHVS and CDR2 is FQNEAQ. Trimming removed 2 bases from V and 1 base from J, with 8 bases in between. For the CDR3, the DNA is TGTGCCAGCAGCTTACCGGACAGGAACACTGAAGCTTTCTTT. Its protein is CASSLPDRNTEAFF.

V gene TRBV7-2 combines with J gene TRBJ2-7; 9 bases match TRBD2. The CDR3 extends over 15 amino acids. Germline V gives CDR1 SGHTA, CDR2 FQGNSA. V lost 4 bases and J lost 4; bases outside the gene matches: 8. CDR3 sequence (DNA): TGTGCCAGCAGCTCCTCTAGCGGGGTAAAGTACGAGCAGTACTTC. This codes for CASSSSSGVKYEQYF.

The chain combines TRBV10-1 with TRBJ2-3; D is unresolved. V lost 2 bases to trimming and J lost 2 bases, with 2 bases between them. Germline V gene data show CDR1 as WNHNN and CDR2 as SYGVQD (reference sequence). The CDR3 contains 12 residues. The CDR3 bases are TGCGCCAGCAGTGAGCTCACAGATACGCAGTATTTT. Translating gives CASSELTDTQYF.

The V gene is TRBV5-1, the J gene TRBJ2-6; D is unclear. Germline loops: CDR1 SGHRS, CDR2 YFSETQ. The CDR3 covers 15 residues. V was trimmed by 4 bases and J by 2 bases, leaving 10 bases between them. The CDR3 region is CASSPRSAGANVLTF. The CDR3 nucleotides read TGCGCCAGCAGCCCTAGGTCCGCTGGGGCCAACGTCCTGACTTTC. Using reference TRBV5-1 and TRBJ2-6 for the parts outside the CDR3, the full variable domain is KAGVTQTPRYLIKTRGQQVTLSCSPISGHRSVSWYQQTPGQGLQFLFEYFSETQRNKGNFPGRFSGRQFSNSRSEMNVSTLELGDSALYLCASSPRSAGANVLTFGAGSRLTVL.

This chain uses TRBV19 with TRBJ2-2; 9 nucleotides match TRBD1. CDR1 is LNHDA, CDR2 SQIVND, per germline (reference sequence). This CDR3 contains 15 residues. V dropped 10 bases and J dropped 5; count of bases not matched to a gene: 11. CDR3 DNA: TGTGCCACTTCGGACAGGGGCGTAGGTACCGGGGAGCTGTTTTTT. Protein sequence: CATSDRGVGTGELFF.

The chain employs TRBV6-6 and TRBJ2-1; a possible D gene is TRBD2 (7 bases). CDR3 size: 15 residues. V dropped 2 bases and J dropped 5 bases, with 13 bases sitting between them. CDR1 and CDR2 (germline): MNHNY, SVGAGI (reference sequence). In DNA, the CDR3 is TGTGCCAGCAGTTACGGTCAGGGGAGGGACAATGAGCAGTTCTTC. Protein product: CASSYGQGRDNEQFF.

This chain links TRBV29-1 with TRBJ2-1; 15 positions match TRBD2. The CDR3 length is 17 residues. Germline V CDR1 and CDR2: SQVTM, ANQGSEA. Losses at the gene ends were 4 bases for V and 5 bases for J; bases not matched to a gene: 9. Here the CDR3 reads CSVGGLAGGAGNNEQFF. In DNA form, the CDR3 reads TGCAGCGTTGGGGGACTAGCGGGAGGAGCGGGGAACAATGAGCAGTTCTTC.

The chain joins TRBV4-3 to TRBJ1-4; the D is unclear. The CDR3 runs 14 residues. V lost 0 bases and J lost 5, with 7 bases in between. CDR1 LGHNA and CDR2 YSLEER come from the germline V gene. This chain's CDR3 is CASSQERENEKLFF. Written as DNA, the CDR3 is TGCGCCAGCAGCCAAGAGAGGGAGAATGAAAAACTGTTTTTT.

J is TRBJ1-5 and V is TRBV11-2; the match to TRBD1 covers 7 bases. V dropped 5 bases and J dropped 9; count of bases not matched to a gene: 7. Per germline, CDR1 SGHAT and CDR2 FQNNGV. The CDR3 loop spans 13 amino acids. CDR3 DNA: TGTGCCAGCAGCGACAGTCGACAGGGGCCCCAGCATTTT. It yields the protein CASSDSRQGPQHF.

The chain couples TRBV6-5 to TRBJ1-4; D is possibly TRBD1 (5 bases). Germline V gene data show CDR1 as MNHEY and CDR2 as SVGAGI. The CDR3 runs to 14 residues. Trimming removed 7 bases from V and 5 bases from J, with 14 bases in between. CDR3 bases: TGTGCCAGCAAGGGAGGGCAGGGAAATGAAAAACTGTTTTTT. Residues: CASKGGQGNEKLFF.

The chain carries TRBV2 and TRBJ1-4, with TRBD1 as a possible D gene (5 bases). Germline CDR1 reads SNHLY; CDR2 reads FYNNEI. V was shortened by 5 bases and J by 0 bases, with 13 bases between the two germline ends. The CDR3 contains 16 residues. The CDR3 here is CASSPPTAATNEKLFF. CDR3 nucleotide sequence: TGTGCCAGCAGTCCCCCGACAGCAGCAACTAATGAAAAACTGTTTTTT.

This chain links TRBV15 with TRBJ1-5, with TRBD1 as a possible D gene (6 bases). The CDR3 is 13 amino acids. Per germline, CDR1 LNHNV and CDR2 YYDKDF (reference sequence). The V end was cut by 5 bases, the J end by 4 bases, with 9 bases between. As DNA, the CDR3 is TGTGCCACCAGCGTAGACAGGAATCAGCCCCAGCATTTT. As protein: CATSVDRNQPQHF.

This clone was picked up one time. The CDR3 nucleotides read TGCGCCAGCAGTCCAGCGGGGGGTTTAGGGCCCCAGCATTTT. This codes for CASSPAGGLGPQHF. The V gene is TRBV10-2, the J gene TRBJ1-5; D is possibly TRBD1 (5 bases). The CDR3 is made up of 14 amino acids. Trimming stripped 5 bases from V and 9 bases from J, with 17 bases between. Germline lookup yields CDR1 WSHSY and CDR2 SAAADI.

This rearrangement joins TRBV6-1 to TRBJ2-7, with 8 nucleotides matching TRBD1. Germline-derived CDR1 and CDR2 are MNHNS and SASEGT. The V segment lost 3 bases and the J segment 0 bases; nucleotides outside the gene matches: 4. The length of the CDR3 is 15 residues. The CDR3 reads CASSDRDRSSYEQYF. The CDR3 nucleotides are TGTGCCAGCAGTGACCGGGACAGGAGCTCCTACGAGCAGTACTTC.

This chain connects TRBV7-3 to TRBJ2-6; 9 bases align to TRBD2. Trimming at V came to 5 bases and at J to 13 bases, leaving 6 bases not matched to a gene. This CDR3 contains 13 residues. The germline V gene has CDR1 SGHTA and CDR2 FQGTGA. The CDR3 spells CASSPAGGGVLTF. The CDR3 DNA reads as TGTGCCAGCAGCCCAGCGGGGGGCGGGGTCCTGACTTTC.

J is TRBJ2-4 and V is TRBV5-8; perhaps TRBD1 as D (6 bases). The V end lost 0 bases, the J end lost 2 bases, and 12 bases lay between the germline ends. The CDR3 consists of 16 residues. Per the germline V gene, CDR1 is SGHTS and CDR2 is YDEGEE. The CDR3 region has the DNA TGTGCCAGCAGCTTGGGTTTTGGGGGCACCAAAAACATTCAGTACTTC. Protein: CASSLGFGGTKNIQYF.

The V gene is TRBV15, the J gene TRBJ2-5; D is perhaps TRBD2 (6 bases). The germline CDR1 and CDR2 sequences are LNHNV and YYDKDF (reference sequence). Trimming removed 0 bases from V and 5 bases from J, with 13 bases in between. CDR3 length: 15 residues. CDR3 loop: CATSRDQGGGETQYF. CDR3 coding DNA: TGTGCCACCAGCAGAGATCAGGGCGGAGGGGAGACCCAGTACTTC.

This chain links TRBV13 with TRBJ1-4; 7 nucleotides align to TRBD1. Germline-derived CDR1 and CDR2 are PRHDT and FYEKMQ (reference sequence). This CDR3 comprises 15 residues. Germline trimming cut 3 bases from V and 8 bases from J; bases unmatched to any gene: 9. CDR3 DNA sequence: TGTGCCAGCAGCTTGAGGACAGGAGTAGGCGAAAAACTGTTTTTT. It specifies CASSLRTGVGEKLFF.

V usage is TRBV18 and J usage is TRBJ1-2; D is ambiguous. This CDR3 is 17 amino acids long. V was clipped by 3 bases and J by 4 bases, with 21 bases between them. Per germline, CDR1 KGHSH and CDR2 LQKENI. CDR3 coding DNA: TGTGCCAGCTCACCCACACTAGGAGAAACCCTGGGCTATGGCTACACCTTC. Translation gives CASSPTLGETLGYGYTF.

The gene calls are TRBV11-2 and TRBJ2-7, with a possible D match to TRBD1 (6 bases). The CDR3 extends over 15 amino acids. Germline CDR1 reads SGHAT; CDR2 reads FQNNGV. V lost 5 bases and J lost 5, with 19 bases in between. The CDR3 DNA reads TGTGCCAGCAGCGCAGTTCAGGGGTCCGGAAACGAGCAGTACTTC. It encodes CASSAVQGSGNEQYF.